The present T cell receptor beta chain was sequenced within a study of T cell responses to AZD1222 COVID-19 vaccine. Study context: Combined were second doses at about 4 or about 12 weeks. General observations from the study: Researchers took repertoire samples only after the peak T cell response had come.

About this clone: What it recognizes is unknown.

V was shortened by 3 bases and J by 5 bases, with 20 bases between the two germline ends. Germline values: CDR1 MDHEN, CDR2 SYDVKM. This CDR3 spans 18 amino acids. Clones were sequenced by immunoSEQ multiplex PCR, and TCRdb holds only the in-frame ones, with some missing. The profile shows some 130,000 clones, under 95% of them singletons. The receptor's source is an adult in good health. The source was peripheral blood, collected on day 0 of AZD1222 vaccination. This chain joins TRBV28 and TRBJ1-6; perhaps TRBD1 as D (5 bases). In nucleotides, the CDR3 is TGTGCCAGCAGTTTGATCAGTTGGGTAGGGACTAATAATTCACCCCTCCACTTT. Its translation is CASSLISWVGTNNSPLHF.